The clone carrying this TCR beta chain qualifies as medium-sized. Its target is not known. The germline gives CDR1 LGHNA, CDR2 YNFKEQ. Deletions cut 0 bases from V and 9 bases from J, with 18 bases between. The CDR3 has 16 residues. These data come from a study of cytomegalovirus exposure and HLA in healthy donors. Overall study results and limits: Being productive about 87% or about 30% of the time was typical of most TCR beta V segments in an earlier analysis.

The PCR used 60 Vbeta and 13 Jbeta primers. Method: immunoSEQ multiplex PCR; TCRdb's copy keeps in-frame clones and lacks some. Of roughly 120,000 clones detected, around four fifths appear once; the ten largest clones hold approximately 3.8%. This sequence originates from a woman between 40 and 55 years old in good health and CMV-seronegative. The specimen sequenced was PBMCs. The gene calls are TRBV4-2 and TRBJ1-5, with D perhaps matching TRBD1 (6 bases). CDR3 DNA: TGTGCCAGCAGCCAAGACTTGGGGGGGACACAAGGGCCCCAGCATTTT. Translation: CASSQDLGGTQGPQHF.